This T cell receptor beta chain is from a study of shared clonotypes between healthy human individuals. Germline CDR1 and CDR2: SQVTM and ANQGSEA. This CDR3 contains 14 residues. The V gene end was trimmed by 7 bases and the J gene end by 6 bases; junction bases not matched to a gene: 13. Profiled with immunoSEQ multiplex PCR; TCRdb holds only in-frame clones, not every one. The sample holds some 2,500,000 clones; approximately 93% are singletons and the top ten take roughly 0.36%. General study results and limits: Only blood was sampled, and tissue TCR repertoires likely differ from blood ones. Naive subsets usually exceeded memory subsets in estimated richness. Owing to a small donor count, the genetic and exposure-history diversity represented was limited.

On this clone itself: The antigen is not known.

This chain links TRBV29-1 with TRBJ2-3, with 7 bases that match TRBD2. Sequenced sample: naive CD4+ T cells from PBMCs. The subset is: CD45RA+ positively selected. The TCR originated in a young man in good health. Some clones in this sample may be carry-over from other donors' samples. The CDR3 sequence is CSGTAGATRDTQYF. The CDR3, as DNA: TGCAGCGGCACCGCGGGAGCCACAAGGGATACGCAGTATTTT.